The rows below give T cell receptor beta chains drawn from one sample of a study of PD-1 blockade in mismatch repair-deficient tumors. Here immunoSEQ multiplex PCR was the method, and the copy in TCRdb shows in-frame clones only, minus some. Of 100,000 or so clones in the sample, roughly four fifths are singletons; the top ten hold roughly 6.3%. The source material was peripheral blood, sampled roughly 35 weeks after starting pembrolizumab. All receptors derive from an adult with mismatch repair-deficient cancer. Both conserved end residues are part of each CDR3. D genes are given only for firm matches. Clone size is stated in some rows and not others, as once, few, many or a class when expanded.

CDR3 DNA	CDR3 protein	clone size	D gene	V gene	J gene
TGTGCCAGCAGCCGCTTCACAGGTAATAGCAATCAGCCCCAGCATTTT	CASSRFTGNSNQPQHF	-	-	TRBV7-8	TRBJ1-5
TGTGCCAGCAGCTTAGGGGCAGGGGTTGCTAAAGCTTTCTTT	CASSLGAGVAKAFF	-	-	TRBV11-2	TRBJ1-1
TGTGCCAGCAGCGTGGCCCCCTGGCAAGCGGGAGAGAACGAGGATGAGCAGTTCTTC	CASSVAPWQAGENEDEQFF	-	TRBD2	TRBV9	TRBJ2-1
TGTGCCATTCACGCGGGGGCGAACACCGGGGAGCTGTTTTTT	CAIHAGANTGELFF	-	TRBD2	TRBV19	TRBJ2-2
TGCGCCAGCAGTACATATCCAACAGGGGGCGCGAGCACTGAAGCTTTCTTT	CASSTYPTGGASTEAFF	-	TRBD1	TRBV10-1	TRBJ1-1
TGCAGCGTTGAAGTGAAATGTTTCTTCAGGACAATGAACACTGAAGCTTTCTTT	CSVEVKCFFRTMNTEAFF	-	-	TRBV29-1	TRBJ1-1
TGTGCCAGCGATGAACAGGGAGGCACAGATACGCAGTATTTT	CASDEQGGTDTQYF	few	-	TRBV6-6	TRBJ2-3
TGTGCCAGCAGCGGGGTTGTGAGGAGCTCTGGAAACACCATATATTTT	CASSGVVRSSGNTIYF	-	-	TRBV7-9	TRBJ1-3
TGTGCCAGCAGCCCGGGGACACGGAACACTGAAGCTTTCTTT	CASSPGTRNTEAFF	-	-	TRBV4-2	TRBJ1-1
TGTGCCAGCAGCCCCACTAGCTCCGGAGCAGATACGCAGTATTTT	CASSPTSSGADTQYF	-	-	TRBV2	TRBJ2-3
TGTGCCAGTAGTTCGGACTCACCGAACCCAGTCTTC	CASSSDSPNPVF	-	-	TRBV19	TRBJ2-1
TGTGCCAGCAGTTTTGTGTTTTTCGGGATTATTAAAGAGACCCAGTACTTC	CASSFVFFGIIKETQYF	-	-	TRBV27	TRBJ2-5
TGTGCCAGTAGTATCGGTGGAGGGACGTGGCAGTTCTTC	CASSIGGGTWQFF	-	-	TRBV19	TRBJ2-1
TGTGCCAGTAGTATAGAGTCAGGGTTCTATGGCTACACCTTC	CASSIESGFYGYTF	-	-	TRBV19	TRBJ1-2
TGTGCCAGCAGCCCAGGGGACAGGGGGTACAATGAGCAGTTCTTC	CASSPGDRGYNEQFF	-	TRBD1	TRBV5-4	TRBJ2-1
TGTGCCATCAGTGAGTCGGCCGGGTACGAGCAGTACTTC	CAISESAGYEQYF	-	-	TRBV10-3	TRBJ2-7
TGTGCCAGCAGGGGGGGCGATAGCTCCTACAATGAGCAGTTCTTC	CASRGGDSSYNEQFF	-	-	TRBV27	TRBJ2-1
TGTGCCAGTAGTATCGGTCGGGCCACTGAAGCTTTCTTT	CASSIGRATEAFF	-	-	TRBV19	TRBJ1-1
TGTGCCAGTAGTAGTTCGGGGGGCTACACCTTC	CASSSSGGYTF	once	-	TRBV19	TRBJ1-2
TGCGCCAGCAGCCTTGGGACAGGGAATCAGCCCCAGCATTTT	CASSLGTGNQPQHF	once	TRBD1	TRBV5-1	TRBJ1-5